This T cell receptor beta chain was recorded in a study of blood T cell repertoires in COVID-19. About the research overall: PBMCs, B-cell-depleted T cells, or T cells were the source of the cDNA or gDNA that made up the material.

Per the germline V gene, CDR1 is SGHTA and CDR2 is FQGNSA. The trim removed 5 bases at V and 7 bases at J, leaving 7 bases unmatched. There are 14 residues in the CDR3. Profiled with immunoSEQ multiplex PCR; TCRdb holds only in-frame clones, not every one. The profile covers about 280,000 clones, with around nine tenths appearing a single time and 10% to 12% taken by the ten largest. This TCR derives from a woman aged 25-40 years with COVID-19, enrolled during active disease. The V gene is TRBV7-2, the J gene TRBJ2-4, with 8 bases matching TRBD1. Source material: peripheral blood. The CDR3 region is CASSRDRSRNIQYF. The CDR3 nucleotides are TGTGCCAGCAGCCGGGACAGGTCGCGGAACATTCAGTACTTC. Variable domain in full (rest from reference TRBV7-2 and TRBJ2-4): GAGVSQSPSNKVTEKGKDVELRCDPISGHTALYWYRQSLGQGLEFLIYFQGNSAPDKSGLPSDRFSAERTGGSVSTLTIQRTQQEDSAVYLCASSRDRSRNIQYFGAGTRLSVL.